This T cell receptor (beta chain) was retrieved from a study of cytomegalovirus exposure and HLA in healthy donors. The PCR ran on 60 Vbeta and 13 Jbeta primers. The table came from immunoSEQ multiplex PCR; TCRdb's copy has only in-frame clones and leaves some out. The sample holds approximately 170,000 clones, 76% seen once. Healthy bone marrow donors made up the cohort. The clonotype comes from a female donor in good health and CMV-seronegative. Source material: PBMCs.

CDR3 in DNA: TGTGCCAGCAGTGAAACCCCTAGCGGGAGGGCCACAGATACGCAGTATTTT. It encodes CASSETPSGRATDTQYF. The chain employs TRBV25-1 and TRBJ2-3, with 12 positions matching TRBD2. Looked up from germline, CDR1 is MGHDK and CDR2 is SYGVNS. The CDR3 is 17 amino acids. J was trimmed by 2 bases and V by 2 bases; bases with no gene match: 5. Variable domain in full (rest from reference TRBV25-1 and TRBJ2-3): EADIYQTPRYLVIGTGKKITLECSQTMGHDKMYWYQQDPGMELHLIHYSYGVNSTEKGDLSSESTVSRIRTEHFPLTLESARPSHTSQYLCASSETPSGRATDTQYFGPGTRLTVL.